A selection of T cell receptor beta chains follows, all from one sample in a study of identical twins. TCRdb processed the 5' RACE reads anew with MiXCR; each CDR3 protein has one entry. Among around 1.7 million distinct CDR3 sequences listed, about 32% were seen once. The sequencing input was cord blood. Receptors were obtained from a newborn girl in good health. Each CDR3 is given with its conserved first and last residue. D genes are given only for firm matches. Clone size, where shown, is once, few, many, or a class for clones that have expanded.

TRBJ1-2 | . | TRBV4-2 | TRBD1 | CASSPPGGTGGFYGYTF | TGTGCCAGCAGCCCCCCCGGGGGGACAGGGGGATTCTATGGCTACACCTTC
TRBJ1-6 | many | TRBV3-1 | . | CASSRQGNLVNSPLHF | TGTGCCAGCAGCCGGCAGGGTAATCTGGTCAATTCACCCCTCCACTTT
TRBJ1-1 | . | TRBV27 | . | CASSLLISTEAFF | TGTGCCAGCAGTTTGCTCATATCCACTGAAGCTTTCTTT
TRBJ2-1 | few | TRBV5-1 | TRBD2 | CASNLGLAGRNEQFF | TGCGCCAGCAACCTGGGACTAGCGGGGAGAAATGAGCAGTTCTTC
TRBJ1-1 | few | TRBV6-2/TRBV6-3 | . | CASSYLPNTEAFF | TGTGCCAGCAGTTATCTTCCAAACACTGAAGCTTTCTTT
TRBJ1-4 | . | TRBV5-1 | TRBD1 | CASSLGQDYNEKLFF | TGCGCCAGCAGCTTAGGACAGGATTATAATGAAAAACTGTTTTTT
TRBJ1-6 | . | TRBV12-3/TRBV12-4 | . | CASSLGVGAGDSPLHF | TGTGCCAGCAGTTTAGGGGTCGGGGCCGGGGATTCACCCCTCCACTTT
TRBJ2-1 | few | TRBV4-2 | TRBD2 | CASSQGRGRAGNEQFF | TGTGCCAGCAGCCAAGGTCGCGGGAGGGCCGGGAATGAGCAGTTCTTC
TRBJ2-5 | . | TRBV28 | . | CASSLWGRNQETQYF | TGTGCCAGCAGTTTATGGGGACGGAACCAAGAGACCCAGTACTTC
TRBJ1-2 | . | TRBV7-2 | . | CASSLGWRDGYTF | TGTGCCAGCAGCTTAGGGTGGAGGGATGGCTACACCTTC
TRBJ2-7 | . | TRBV9 | . | CASSPAGTQHEQYF | TGTGCCAGCAGCCCCGCCGGGACTCAGCACGAGCAGTACTTC
TRBJ2-7 | . | TRBV2 | TRBD1 | CASRTGDGWYF | TGTGCCAGCAGGACAGGGGACGGTTGGTACTTC
TRBJ2-7 | . | TRBV3-1 | TRBD2 | CASSQDSLAGASSYEQYF | TGTGCCAGCAGCCAAGATTCCTTAGCGGGAGCGAGCTCCTACGAGCAGTACTTC
TRBJ2-1 | . | TRBV6-2/TRBV6-3 | TRBD2 | CASSRRTSQYNEQFF | TGTGCCAGCAGTAGACGGACTAGCCAGTACAATGAGCAGTTCTTC
TRBJ1-1 | . | TRBV21-1 | . | CAGSKRWQGAENTEAFF | TGTGCCGGCAGCAAGAGGTGGCAGGGGGCGGAGAACACTGAAGCTTTCTTT
TRBJ2-5 | few | TRBV4-2 | TRBD2 | CASSPGLAGSYNEQYF | TGTGCCAGCAGCCCTGGACTAGCGGGATCCTACAATGAGCAGTACTTC
TRBJ2-2 | once | TRBV4-2 | . | CASSQALGNTGELFF | TGTGCCAGCAGCCAAGCCTTGGGGAACACCGGGGAGCTGTTTTTT
TRBJ1-1 | few | TRBV20-1 | TRBD1 | CSAQLPGQGGEAFF | TGCAGTGCGCAACTCCCGGGACAGGGTGGTGAAGCTTTCTTT
TRBJ2-7 | few | TRBV21-1 | . | CASTLLAVLPYEQYF | TGTGCCAGCACCCTTCTAGCGGTTTTGCCCTACGAGCAGTACTTC
TRBJ2-7 | . | TRBV5-1 | . | CASSPGAVGEQYF | TGCGCCAGCAGCCCGGGGGCAGTGGGCGAGCAGTACTTC
TRBJ1-6 | . | TRBV12-3/TRBV12-4 | TRBD1 | CASSRDRGWSPLHF | TGTGCCAGCAGCCGGGACAGGGGCTGGTCACCCCTCCACTTT
TRBJ2-4 | few | TRBV27 | TRBD2 | CASSPRTSGVAKNIQYF | TGTGCCAGCAGTCCACGGACTAGCGGAGTAGCCAAAAACATTCAGTACTTC
TRBJ2-3 | few | TRBV24-1 | TRBD1 | CATSDPSDRVLTDTQYF | TGTGCCACCAGTGACCCCTCGGACAGGGTCCTCACAGATACGCAGTATTTT
TRBJ2-3 | . | TRBV2 | . | CATLTGVITDTQYF | TGTGCCACCTTAACAGGTGTAATCACAGATACGCAGTATTTT
TRBJ2-6 | . | TRBV28 | . | CASSLRQTGLNSGANVLTF | TGTGCCAGCAGTTTAAGGCAGACGGGACTCAACTCTGGGGCCAACGTCCTGACTTTC
TRBJ2-5 | . | TRBV20-1 | . | CSAPAQKYRIQETQYF | TGCAGTGCTCCCGCGCAGAAATACCGAATACAAGAGACCCAGTACTTC
TRBJ2-5 | . | TRBV12-3/TRBV12-4 | . | CASSFYKETQYF | TGTGCCAGCAGTTTTTACAAGGAGACCCAGTACTTC
TRBJ2-3 | few | TRBV6-5 | TRBD2 | CASSYSTSNTDTQYF | TGTGCCAGCAGTTACTCGACTAGCAACACAGATACGCAGTATTTT
TRBJ1-6 | once | TRBV2 | . | CASSERLYNSPLHF | TGTGCCAGCAGTGAAAGGCTGTATAATTCACCCCTCCACTTT
TRBJ1-5 | few | TRBV20-1 | . | CSASRGSGNQPQHF | TGCAGTGCTAGTCGGGGGTCAGGGAATCAGCCCCAGCATTTT